The 23 T cell receptor beta chains listed next were all sequenced from one sample in a study of beta chain features in type 1 diabetes (dated by TCRdb to 2016 to 2019). Study-wide findings and limitations: Type 1 diabetes patients showed a moderate but significant shortening of TCRB CDR3 length in all four CD4+ subsets.

The method behind the library was the immunoSEQ multiplex PCR assay. The entire amount of isolated RNA was reverse transcribed using the High Capacity cDNA Reverse Transcription Kit, so the sequenced TCRB transcripts were expressed ones. What TCRdb holds here is the immuneACCESS table cut down to in-frame rearrangements. Part of the clones is not present; checked against another copy, under half of the missing clones reflect an unresolved V gene, and the others are unexplained. The sample yields 150,000 to 200,000 clones; approximately 7.8% were counted once. The top ten clonotypes cover about 0.95% of the sample. These receptors have no known antigen. Sequencing was done on a sample of central memory CD4+ T cells from blood. The receptors here all came from a woman in her thirties or forties with type 1 diabetes.

This clone came up a few times. The rearrangement uses TRBV15 and TRBJ1-5, with 9 bases matching TRBD1. The CDR3 loop spans 18 amino acids. Germline trimming cut 1 base from V and 4 bases from J; bases unmatched to any gene: 11. Germline V gene lookup returns CDR1 LNHNV and CDR2 YYDKDF (reference sequence). The CDR3 sequence is CATSRVRDRANENQPQHF. The CDR3 region has the DNA TGTGCCACCAGCAGAGTCCGGGACAGGGCAAACGAGAATCAGCCCCAGCATTTT. The full variable domain, rest sourced from reference TRBV15 and TRBJ1-5, is DAMVIQNPRYQVTQFGKPVTLSCSQTLNHNVMYWYQQKSSQAPKLLFHYYDKDFNNEADTPDNFQSRRPNTSFCFLDIRSPGLGDTAMYLCATSRVRDRANENQPQHFGDGTRLSIL.

There are a few counts of this clone. This chain links TRBV15 with TRBJ1-1; D call uncertain. CDR1 is LNHNV, CDR2 YYDKDF, per germline (reference sequence). CDR3 length: 13 amino acids. Between the trimmed V and J ends, which lost 5 bases and 1 base, there was a span of 8 bases. The CDR3, as DNA: TGTGCCACCAGCGAGGGCAGGAACACTGAAGCTTTCTTT. Its protein product is CATSEGRNTEAFF.

The chain joins TRBV30 to TRBJ1-1; TRBD1 might be the D (5 bases). This CDR3 spans 17 amino acids. The germline gives CDR1 GTSNPN, CDR2 SVGIG (reference sequence). Trimming took 0 bases from V and 1 from J, leaving 18 bases between them. CDR3 bases: TGTGCCTGGAGTGTATGGTCGGGGGGAAGTCGGAACACTGAAGCTTTCTTT. This gives the protein CAWSVWSGGSRNTEAFF.

Only a few counts were recorded for this clone. The chain uses TRBV30 and TRBJ2-5; possible D gene TRBD2, 6 bases. V was cut by 1 base and J by 7 bases, with 37 bases left in between. Per germline, CDR1 GTSNPN and CDR2 SVGIG (reference sequence). CDR3 length: 21 amino acids. The CDR3 coding sequence is TGTGCCTGGAGTGGACAGTACCCGGTTGGCTCGGTCCCAGCCCCGGAGGGGACCCAGTACTTC. Its protein is CAWSGQYPVGSVPAPEGTQYF.

This clone was seen repeatedly, ten times or more. J is TRBJ1-3 and V is TRBV4-1, with TRBD1 matching over 8 bases. The J segment lost 2 bases and the V segment lost 7 bases, leaving 7 bases of the junction unmatched. The CDR3 runs to 15 residues. The germline V gene encodes CDR1 MGHRA and CDR2 YSYEKL. CDR3 protein: CASNDGTGAGNTIYF. The CDR3 nucleotides are TGCGCCAGCAACGATGGGACAGGAGCTGGAAACACCATATATTTT.

The table lists this clone with a few counts. This chain uses TRBV5-1 with TRBJ2-1; 9 bases map to TRBD2. CDR1 and CDR2 from the germline V gene are SGHRS and YFSETQ. The CDR3 is 14 amino acids. After removal of 10 bases from V and 7 bases from J, the junction contained 12 bases not matched to a gene. In DNA, the CDR3 is TGCGCCGCTAGCACGGGACTAGCACGGAATGAGCAGTTCTTC. Protein product: CAASTGLARNEQFF.

This clone was recorded at least ten times. The V gene is TRBV9, the J gene TRBJ1-2, with TRBD1 identical over 9 bases. From germline, CDR1 is SGDLS and CDR2 YYNGEE. Losses at the gene ends were 4 bases for V and 8 bases for J; bases not matched to a gene: 12. The CDR3 covers 15 residues. The CDR3 coding sequence is TGTGCCAGCAGCCCGACCGGACAGGGGACGGGAGGCTACACCTTC. Encoded protein: CASSPTGQGTGGYTF. The complete variable domain, with remaining parts taken from reference TRBV9 and TRBJ1-2, reads DSGVTQTPKHLITATGQRVTLRCSPRSGDLSVYWYQQSLDQGLQFLIQYYNGEERAKGNILERFSAQQFPDLHSELNLSSLELGDSALYFCASSPTGQGTGGYTFGSGTRLTVV.

This clone was picked up a small number of times. The chain joins TRBV19 to TRBJ1-1; TRBD1 matches at 9 bases. V lost 5 bases to trimming and J lost 3 bases; unmatched junction nucleotides: 1. Per germline, CDR1 LNHDA and CDR2 SQIVND (reference sequence). CDR3 length equals 13 residues. The CDR3 region is CASSGDRDTEAFF. DNA for the CDR3: TGTGCCAGTAGTGGGGACAGGGACACTGAAGCTTTCTTT.

This chain links TRBV7-2 with TRBJ2-7; the D gene is possibly TRBD1 (6 bases). Per germline, CDR1 SGHTA and CDR2 FQGNSA. V was shortened by 4 bases and J by 3 bases, with 10 bases between the two germline ends. This CDR3 spans 13 amino acids. CDR3 DNA sequence: TGTGCCAGCAGCTACCGGGACAACTACGAGCAGTACTTC. The encoded protein is CASSYRDNYEQYF.

The sample holds a few counts of this clone. CDR3 amino acids: CASSFGPQAEQYF. In nucleotides, the CDR3 is TGTGCCAGCAGCTTTGGGCCACAGGCCGAGCAGTACTTC. The V gene is TRBV5-4, the J gene TRBJ2-7; a possible D gene is TRBD1 (5 bases). CDR3 length: 13 amino acids. The germline CDR1 and CDR2 sequences are SGHNT and YYREEE (reference sequence). Trimming cost V 2 bases and J 6 bases, with 12 bases left between them. The full variable domain, in which reference TRBV5-4 and TRBJ2-7 provide the parts outside the CDR3, is ETGVTQSPTHLIKTRGQQVTLRCSSQSGHNTVSWYQQALGQGPQFIFQYYREEENGRGNFPPRFSGLQFPNYSSELNVNALELDDSALYLCASSFGPQAEQYFGPGTRLTVT.

This clone was picked up a small number of times. The chain carries TRBV7-9 and TRBJ2-2; D uncertain. Germline V lookup: CDR1 SEHNR, CDR2 FQNEAQ (reference sequence). This CDR3 has 15 amino acids. V lost 2 bases and J lost 3, with 10 bases in between. CDR3 coding DNA: TGTGCCAGCAGCTTAAGTCGACTCGACACCGGGGAGCTGTTTTTT. This gives the protein CASSLSRLDTGELFF.

This clone has a handful of counts. The chain has TRBV28 and TRBJ1-1, with a tentative D call TRBD1 (5 bases). Germline V lookup: CDR1 MDHEN, CDR2 SYDVKM. The CDR3 runs 12 residues. The V end was cut by 5 bases, the J end by 3 bases, with 7 bases between. The CDR3, as DNA: TGTGCCAGCAGTGGGGCATACACTGAAGCTTTCTTT. As protein: CASSGAYTEAFF.

This clone was detected only a few times. The chain joins TRBV7-3 to TRBJ2-5, with 9 nucleotides matching TRBD1. The V gene end was trimmed by 4 bases and the J gene end by 5 bases; junction bases not matched to a gene: 2. From germline, CDR1 is SGHTA and CDR2 FQGTGA. This CDR3 has 13 amino acids. The CDR3 DNA follows: TGTGCCAGCAGCTCTGGACAGGGGGAGACCCAGTACTTC. It codes for CASSSGQGETQYF.

This chain uses TRBV15 with TRBJ1-5; 7 nucleotides agree with TRBD1. Germline trimming cut 2 bases from V and 7 bases from J; bases unmatched to any gene: 8. The CDR3 spans 15 residues. In germline, CDR1 is LNHNV, CDR2 YYDKDF (reference sequence). This chain's CDR3 is CATSRSPQGNQPQHF. CDR3 nucleotides: TGTGCCACCAGCAGATCACCACAGGGGAACCAGCCCCAGCATTTT.

The gene calls are TRBV7-9 and TRBJ1-2, with D perhaps TRBD1 (5 bases). The CDR3 consists of 16 residues. Trimming cost V 5 bases and J 2 bases, with 18 bases left between them. Per the germline V gene, CDR1 is SEHNR and CDR2 is FQNEAQ (reference sequence). CDR3 coding DNA: TGTGCCAGCAGCCCCTACTACCCGACAGAAAACTATGGCTACACCTTC. It encodes CASSPYYPTENYGYTF.

This clone appeared a few times. J is TRBJ2-7 and V is TRBV28; 9 nucleotides agree with TRBD2. V shed 2 bases and J 7 bases; nucleotides not matched to a gene: 9. The germline gives CDR1 MDHEN, CDR2 SYDVKM. There are 15 residues in the CDR3. The CDR3: CASSLLSGSRGEQYF. The CDR3 DNA reads as TGTGCCAGCAGTTTACTTAGCGGGAGCCGGGGAGAGCAGTACTTC.

V and J are TRBV29-1 and TRBJ1-1, with 7 bases fitting TRBD1. V was clipped by 7 bases and J by 3 bases; unmatched bases: 8. CDR1 is SQVTM, CDR2 ANQGSEA, per germline. There are 13 residues in the CDR3. The CDR3 nucleotides read TGCAGCGGGGGTAACAGGGGCGACACTGAAGCTTTCTTT. Protein: CSGGNRGDTEAFF.

The chain carries TRBV9 and TRBJ2-1, with TRBD2 matching over 10 bases. V was pared by 3 bases and J by 4 bases, with 7 bases of the junction left unmatched. Germline assignment: CDR1 SGDLS and CDR2 YYNGEE. The CDR3 runs to 16 residues. CDR3 loop: CASSEGSGGAYNEQFF. The CDR3 region has the DNA TGTGCCAGCAGCGAGGGAAGCGGGGGGGCTTACAATGAGCAGTTCTTC.

This clone turned up a few times. The V gene is TRBV2, the J gene TRBJ1-5, with a weak D call TRBD1 (6 bases). Trimming pared 5 bases from V and 2 bases from J, leaving 13 bases between. Germline CDR1 is SNHLY and CDR2 is FYNNEI. The CDR3 has 15 amino acids. CDR3 DNA sequence: TGTGCCAGCAGTTCACAGGGTTCCCGCAATCAGCCCCAGCATTTT. Amino acids: CASSSQGSRNQPQHF. Based on the CDR3 plus reference TRBV2 and TRBJ1-5, the full variable domain is EPEVTQTPSHQVTQMGQEVILRCVPISNHLYFYWYRQILGQKVEFLVSFYNNEISEKSEIFDDQFSVERPDGSNFTLKIRSTKLEDSAMYFCASSSQGSRNQPQHFGDGTRLSIL.

This sequence joins TRBV4-3 and TRBJ1-2; 7 bases map to TRBD1. Germline CDR1 reads LGHNA; CDR2 reads YSLEER. The V gene end was trimmed by 2 bases and the J gene end by 5 bases; junction bases not matched to a gene: 5. This CDR3 spans 14 amino acids. CDR3: CASSQRRGQYGYTF. CDR3 coding DNA: TGCGCCAGCAGCCAAAGAAGGGGACAGTATGGCTACACCTTC.

The CDR3 DNA sequence: TGTGCCAGCAGCTTAGGGCTAGGTTCCTACGAGCAGTACTTC. This encodes CASSLGLGSYEQYF. The V gene is TRBV7-2, the J gene TRBJ2-7; no clear D. Looked up from germline, CDR1 is SGHTA and CDR2 is FQGNSA. There are 14 residues in the CDR3. Trimming took 1 base from V and 1 from J, leaving 8 bases between them.

This clone was counted a few times. The chain joins TRBV28 to TRBJ2-5; 8 nucleotides match TRBD2. The V gene's germline CDR1 is MDHEN and CDR2 SYDVKM. The V gene end was trimmed by 5 bases and the J gene end by 3 bases; junction bases not matched to a gene: 8. This CDR3 is 15 amino acids long. CDR3 protein: CASSISGTRKETQYF. CDR3 in DNA: TGTGCCAGCAGTATTTCGGGGACTAGAAAAGAGACCCAGTACTTC.

This clone has a handful of counts. The chain joins TRBV4-1 to TRBJ2-5; D is uncertain. From germline, CDR1 is MGHRA and CDR2 YSYEKL. Trimming removed 4 bases from V and 5 bases from J, with 14 bases in between. The CDR3 is 14 residues long. The CDR3 reads CASSRQIITETQYF. The CDR3 region has the DNA TGCGCCAGCAGCCGCCAGATCATTACGGAGACCCAGTACTTC.